This T cell receptor (beta chain) derives from a study of siplizumab effects on memory and regulatory T cells. General study points: In siplizumab cultures, the suppressive function of proliferating Tregs remained unconfirmed. Sequences that were alloreactive and traceable to unstimulated CD4+ memory cells were significantly reduced by siplizumab.

The method was immunoSEQ multiplex PCR; TCRdb's version includes in-frame clones alone and lacks a portion of them. The sample holds around 100,000 clones; roughly 92% are singletons and the top ten take about 1.1%. This clone has only one observation. The antigen is not known. Germline assignment: CDR1 MDHEN and CDR2 SYDVKM. This CDR3 is 15 amino acids long. Trimming stripped 9 bases from V and 5 bases from J, with 20 bases between. The TCR sequence derives from a human donor in good health. What was sequenced was CD4+ T cells sorted from blood. J is TRBJ2-1 and V is TRBV28, with D unclear. The chain's CDR3 is CAREIVTGRNNEQFF. CDR3 nucleotide sequence: TGTGCCAGGGAGATCGTCACCGGACGTAACAATGAGCAGTTCTTC.